This T cell receptor beta chain stems from a study of T cells in Graves' hyperthyroidism and ophthalmopathy. Ten or more counts support this clonotype. Clinical symptoms, serum thyroxine and TRAb, thyroid ultrasound and orbital computed tomography together formed the diagnostic basis. PBMCs were derived from 10 ml fresh peripheral blood. The TCR beta CDR3 regions underwent amplification using RNA transcripts as the source. HTBI primers were employed in a first-round RT-PCR of the TCR CDR3. TCRdb re-called the multiplex PCR reads through MiXCR, storing one row per CDR3 protein. Here the sample spans roughly 640,000 distinct CDR3 sequences, about a sixth being singletons. This TCR was sampled from a woman between 35 and 50 years old with Graves' ophthalmopathy. The sample was blood.

The CDR3 DNA is TGTGCCAGCAGTTCGGCGGAAAACATTCAGTACTTC. This encodes CASSSAENIQYF. V usage is TRBV27 and J usage is TRBJ2-4; D not certain. V lost 4 bases and J 5 bases, leaving 6 bases between the germline ends. The CDR3 runs 12 residues. Germline V lookup: CDR1 MNHEY, CDR2 SMNVEV (reference sequence).